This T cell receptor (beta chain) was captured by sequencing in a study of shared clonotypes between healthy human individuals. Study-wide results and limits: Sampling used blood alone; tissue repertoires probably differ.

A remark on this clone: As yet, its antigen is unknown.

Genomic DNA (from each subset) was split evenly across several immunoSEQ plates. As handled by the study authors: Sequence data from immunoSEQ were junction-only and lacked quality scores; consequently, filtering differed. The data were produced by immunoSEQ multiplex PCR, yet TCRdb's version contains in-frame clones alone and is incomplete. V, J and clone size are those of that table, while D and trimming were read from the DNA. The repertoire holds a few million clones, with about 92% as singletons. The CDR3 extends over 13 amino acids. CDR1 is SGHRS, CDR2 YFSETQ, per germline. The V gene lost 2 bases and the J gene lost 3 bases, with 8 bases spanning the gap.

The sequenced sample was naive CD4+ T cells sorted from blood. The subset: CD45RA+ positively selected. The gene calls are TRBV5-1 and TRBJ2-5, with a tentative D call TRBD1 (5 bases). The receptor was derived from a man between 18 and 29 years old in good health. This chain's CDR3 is CASSFGHEETQYF. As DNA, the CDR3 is TGCGCCAGCAGCTTTGGACATGAAGAGACCCAGTACTTC.